The rows below give T cell receptor beta chains drawn from one sample of a study of T cell changes during pregnancy in multiple sclerosis. TCRdb's copy holds only in-frame clones and misses some; the assay was immunoSEQ multiplex PCR. This table has 88,000 or so clones, about 92% appearing once. Here the sequenced sample was peripheral blood, taken before pregnancy. The receptors originated from a female donor with multiple sclerosis, enrolled in a pregnancy study. CDR3s include the opening cysteine and the closing phenylalanine or tryptophan. The D gene is left open where the match is weak. Size is omitted from some rows. Given values are once, few, many or a class for expanded clones.

clone size: .; CDR3 length: 18; J gene: TRBJ2-3; V gene: TRBV9; D gene: TRBD2; CDR3 protein: CASSVAAVGRGGPDTQYF; CDR3 DNA: TGTGCCAGCAGCGTAGCGGCTGTAGGGCGGGGGGGCCCCGATACGCAGTATTTT
clone size: .; CDR3 length: 14; J gene: TRBJ1-4; V gene: TRBV5-1; D gene: .; CDR3 protein: CASRGVGSNEKLFF; CDR3 DNA: TGCGCCAGCAGAGGAGTAGGATCTAATGAAAAACTGTTTTTT
clone size: .; CDR3 length: 15; J gene: TRBJ2-3; V gene: TRBV9; D gene: TRBD1; CDR3 protein: CASSTRQGATDTQYF; CDR3 DNA: TGTGCCAGCAGCACAAGACAGGGGGCTACAGATACGCAGTATTTT
clone size: .; CDR3 length: 15; J gene: TRBJ2-3; V gene: TRBV5-4; D gene: TRBD1; CDR3 protein: CASSQGQGRTDTQYF; CDR3 DNA: TGTGCCAGCAGCCAAGGACAGGGACGGACAGATACGCAGTATTTT
clone size: once; CDR3 length: 14; J gene: TRBJ1-3; V gene: TRBV10-3; D gene: .; CDR3 protein: CAIRTGDSGNTIYF; CDR3 DNA: TGTGCCATCAGGACCGGAGACTCTGGAAACACCATATATTTT
clone size: .; CDR3 length: 15; J gene: TRBJ1-6; V gene: TRBV11-2; D gene: TRBD1; CDR3 protein: CASSSAGTDYSPLHF; CDR3 DNA: TGTGCCAGCAGCTCCGCTGGGACAGATTATTCACCCCTCCACTTT
clone size: .; CDR3 length: 13; J gene: TRBJ1-2; V gene: TRBV10-1; D gene: .; CDR3 protein: CASSAGLNYGYTF; CDR3 DNA: TGCGCCAGCAGTGCAGGGCTGAACTATGGCTACACCTTC
clone size: .; CDR3 length: 15; J gene: TRBJ2-2; V gene: TRBV5-4; D gene: TRBD1; CDR3 protein: CASRSGTANTGELFF; CDR3 DNA: TGTGCCAGCAGATCCGGGACAGCGAACACCGGGGAGCTGTTTTTT
clone size: once; CDR3 length: 17; J gene: TRBJ1-5; V gene: TRBV18; D gene: .; CDR3 protein: CASSPSQGLRNNQPQHF; CDR3 DNA: TGTGCCAGCTCACCATCACAGGGTTTACGGAACAATCAGCCCCAGCATTTT
clone size: .; CDR3 length: 12; J gene: TRBJ2-5; V gene: TRBV30; D gene: .; CDR3 protein: CAWSATRETQYF; CDR3 DNA: TGTGCCTGGAGTGCGACTAGAGAGACCCAGTACTTC
clone size: .; CDR3 length: 13; J gene: TRBJ2-7; V gene: TRBV5-4; D gene: TRBD1; CDR3 protein: CASSQGQEYEQYF; CDR3 DNA: TGTGCCAGCAGCCAGGGACAGGAATACGAGCAGTACTTC
clone size: .; CDR3 length: 15; J gene: TRBJ2-3; V gene: TRBV5-5; D gene: TRBD2; CDR3 protein: CASNDERGRRDTQYF; CDR3 DNA: TGTGCCAGCAATGACGAGCGGGGACGAAGAGATACGCAGTATTTT
clone size: once; CDR3 length: 14; J gene: TRBJ1-2; V gene: TRBV12-2; D gene: .; CDR3 protein: CASRLERGCYGYTF; CDR3 DNA: TGTGCAAGTCGCTTAGAAAGGGGTTGCTATGGCTACACCTTC
clone size: .; CDR3 length: 13; J gene: TRBJ1-2; V gene: TRBV6-5; D gene: TRBD1; CDR3 protein: CASKLGTDYGYTF; CDR3 DNA: TGTGCCAGCAAACTTGGGACAGACTATGGCTACACCTTC
clone size: .; CDR3 length: 15; J gene: TRBJ1-5; V gene: TRBV2; D gene: .; CDR3 protein: CASSLRQVLMGPQHF; CDR3 DNA: TGTGCCAGCAGTTTGAGACAGGTCCTCATGGGGCCCCAGCATTTT
clone size: .; CDR3 length: 17; J gene: TRBJ1-2; V gene: TRBV21-1; D gene: .; CDR3 protein: CASRTGRRTKFNYGYTF; CDR3 DNA: TGTGCCAGCCGGACAGGCCGGAGAACTAAGTTTAACTATGGCTACACCTTC
clone size: .; CDR3 length: 13; J gene: TRBJ1-4; V gene: TRBV15; D gene: .; CDR3 protein: CATRGGANEKLFF; CDR3 DNA: TGTGCCACGCGAGGGGGTGCTAATGAAAAACTGTTTTTT
clone size: .; CDR3 length: 13; J gene: TRBJ1-2; V gene: TRBV27; D gene: TRBD1; CDR3 protein: CASSPGTGSGYTF; CDR3 DNA: TGTGCCAGCAGCCCCGGGACAGGCTCTGGCTACACCTTC
clone size: .; CDR3 length: 14; J gene: TRBJ1-6; V gene: TRBV7-3; D gene: .; CDR3 protein: CASGTGLMNSPLHF; CDR3 DNA: TGTGCCAGCGGAACCGGACTGATGAATTCACCCCTCCACTTT
clone size: .; CDR3 length: 14; J gene: TRBJ1-1; V gene: TRBV19; D gene: TRBD1; CDR3 protein: CASSTGTGNTEAFF; CDR3 DNA: TGTGCCAGTAGTACTGGGACAGGAAACACTGAAGCTTTCTTT
clone size: .; CDR3 length: 16; J gene: TRBJ2-7; V gene: TRBV2; D gene: .; CDR3 protein: CASSAPRQGFSYEQYF; CDR3 DNA: TGTGCCAGCAGCGCTCCTAGGCAGGGGTTTTCCTACGAGCAGTACTTC
clone size: .; CDR3 length: 16; J gene: TRBJ2-1; V gene: TRBV9; D gene: TRBD1; CDR3 protein: CASSANGQGAYNEQFF; CDR3 DNA: TGTGCCAGCAGCGCAAACGGACAGGGGGCCTACAATGAGCAGTTCTTC
clone size: .; CDR3 length: 12; J gene: TRBJ2-2; V gene: TRBV5-4; D gene: .; CDR3 protein: CASSGVGGELFF; CDR3 DNA: TGTGCCAGCTCAGGGGTTGGCGGGGAGCTGTTTTTT
clone size: .; CDR3 length: 15; J gene: TRBJ2-7; V gene: TRBV5-4; D gene: TRBD1; CDR3 protein: CASSPLPGQNYEQYF; CDR3 DNA: TGTGCCAGCAGCCCTCTCCCGGGACAGAACTACGAGCAGTACTTC
clone size: .; CDR3 length: 18; J gene: TRBJ1-5; V gene: TRBV19; D gene: TRBD1; CDR3 protein: CASSLPDPGGYSNQPQHF; CDR3 DNA: TGTGCCAGTAGTTTACCAGACCCAGGGGGGTATAGCAATCAGCCCCAGCATTTT
clone size: .; CDR3 length: 16; J gene: TRBJ1-3; V gene: TRBV5-1; D gene: .; CDR3 protein: CASSLEVPGSGNTIYF; CDR3 DNA: TGCGCCAGCAGCTTGGAGGTCCCAGGTTCAGGAAACACCATATATTTT
clone size: .; CDR3 length: 16; J gene: TRBJ2-1; V gene: TRBV5-1; D gene: TRBD1; CDR3 protein: CASSLTPGQGSDEQFF; CDR3 DNA: TGCGCCAGCAGCTTGACCCCGGGACAGGGTAGCGATGAGCAGTTCTTC
clone size: .; CDR3 length: 14; J gene: TRBJ2-1; V gene: TRBV5-4; D gene: TRBD2; CDR3 protein: CASSLLAGEGEQFF; CDR3 DNA: TGTGCCAGCAGCTTGCTAGCGGGGGAAGGCGAGCAGTTCTTC
clone size: .; CDR3 length: 18; J gene: TRBJ2-3; V gene: TRBV6-1; D gene: TRBD1; CDR3 protein: CASSEGWTGWGVTYTQYF; CDR3 DNA: TGTGCCAGCAGTGAGGGATGGACAGGGTGGGGGGTTACATATACGCAGTATTTT
clone size: .; CDR3 length: 17; J gene: TRBJ1-1; V gene: TRBV5-1; D gene: TRBD1; CDR3 protein: CASSPGDFGTGVTEAFF; CDR3 DNA: TGCGCCAGCAGCCCTGGGGATTTTGGGACAGGGGTCACTGAAGCTTTCTTT
clone size: .; CDR3 length: 14; J gene: TRBJ1-1; V gene: TRBV11-2; D gene: .; CDR3 protein: CASSLEPVSSEAFF; CDR3 DNA: TGTGCCAGCAGCTTAGAACCGGTCTCTTCTGAAGCTTTCTTT
clone size: .; CDR3 length: 16; J gene: TRBJ2-2; V gene: TRBV11-3; D gene: TRBD1; CDR3 protein: CASSPGRTGNTGELFF; CDR3 DNA: TGTGCCAGCAGCCCGGGTCGGACAGGGAACACCGGGGAGCTGTTTTTT
clone size: .; CDR3 length: 13; J gene: TRBJ1-1; V gene: TRBV27; D gene: .; CDR3 protein: CASTNWEHTEAFF; CDR3 DNA: TGTGCCAGCACCAACTGGGAGCACACTGAAGCTTTCTTT
clone size: .; CDR3 length: 16; J gene: TRBJ2-1; V gene: TRBV9; D gene: TRBD1; CDR3 protein: CASSVEGQGIYNEQFF; CDR3 DNA: TGTGCCAGCAGCGTAGAGGGACAGGGAATCTACAATGAGCAGTTCTTC
clone size: .; CDR3 length: 14; J gene: TRBJ1-2; V gene: TRBV5-1; D gene: .; CDR3 protein: CASSLAGGGYGYTF; CDR3 DNA: TGCGCCAGCAGCTTGGCCGGGGGAGGGTATGGCTACACCTTC
clone size: .; CDR3 length: 15; J gene: TRBJ2-2; V gene: TRBV7-8; D gene: .; CDR3 protein: CASSLLGGNTGELFF; CDR3 DNA: TGTGCCAGCAGCTTATTGGGGGGGAACACCGGGGAGCTGTTTTTT
clone size: .; CDR3 length: 13; J gene: TRBJ1-1; V gene: TRBV19; D gene: .; CDR3 protein: CASRDSMNTEAFF; CDR3 DNA: TGTGCCAGTAGGGACAGCATGAACACTGAAGCTTTCTTT
clone size: .; CDR3 length: 12; J gene: TRBJ1-2; V gene: TRBV27; D gene: .; CDR3 protein: CASSLIRGGYTF; CDR3 DNA: TGTGCCAGCAGTTTAATCCGGGGTGGCTACACCTTC
clone size: once; CDR3 length: 15; J gene: TRBJ2-1; V gene: TRBV15; D gene: TRBD2; CDR3 protein: CATSRRGGAYNEQFF; CDR3 DNA: TGTGCCACCAGCAGACGGGGGGGGGCCTACAATGAGCAGTTCTTC
clone size: once; CDR3 length: 15; J gene: TRBJ1-1; V gene: TRBV14; D gene: .; CDR3 protein: CASSQDIRLGTEAFF; CDR3 DNA: TGTGCCAGCAGCCAGGATATCCGGCTAGGCACTGAAGCTTTCTTT
clone size: .; CDR3 length: 13; J gene: TRBJ2-4; V gene: TRBV7-2; D gene: .; CDR3 protein: CASSLGTTTALYF; CDR3 DNA: TGTGCCAGCAGCTTAGGAACGACGACTGCTCTGTACTTC
clone size: .; CDR3 length: 14; J gene: TRBJ1-1; V gene: TRBV14; D gene: .; CDR3 protein: CASSYGGLNTEAFF; CDR3 DNA: TGTGCCAGCAGTTACGGGGGGTTGAACACTGAAGCTTTCTTT
clone size: .; CDR3 length: 17; J gene: TRBJ1-6; V gene: TRBV27; D gene: .; CDR3 protein: CASNFQDGRSYNSPLHF; CDR3 DNA: TGTGCCAGCAACTTTCAAGACGGGAGAAGCTATAATTCACCCCTCCACTTT
clone size: .; CDR3 length: 11; J gene: TRBJ2-3; V gene: TRBV1; D gene: .; CDR3 protein: CTSRTGDTQYF; CDR3 DNA: TGCACCAGCAGAACGGGAGATACGCAGTATTTT
clone size: .; CDR3 length: 16; J gene: TRBJ2-2; V gene: TRBV5-1; D gene: TRBD2; CDR3 protein: CASSPYSGGNTGELFF; CDR3 DNA: TGCGCCAGCAGCCCCTATAGCGGGGGGAACACCGGGGAGCTGTTTTTT
clone size: .; CDR3 length: 12; J gene: TRBJ2-1; V gene: TRBV5-4; D gene: .; CDR3 protein: CASSSSQNEQFF; CDR3 DNA: TGTGCCAGCAGCTCATCCCAGAATGAGCAGTTCTTC